Below are 6 T cell receptor beta chains sequenced from a single sample in a study of blood T cell repertoires in COVID-19. Measured with immunoSEQ multiplex PCR; TCRdb has only the in-frame clones, and not every one. This table has about 150,000 clones, 75% to 90% appearing once. The material sequenced was peripheral blood. These receptors all stem from a man aged 18 to 29 with COVID-19, enrolled during active disease.

The chain joins TRBV14 to TRBJ2-2; D unclear. The CDR3 extends over 15 amino acids. Germline loops: CDR1 SGHDN, CDR2 FVKESK. V was pared by 3 bases and J by 7 bases, with 15 bases between. Here the CDR3 DNA reads TGTGCCAGCAGCCAGAGGTCCAGATCGCGCGGGGAGCTGTTTTTT. Amino acid sequence: CASSQRSRSRGELFF.

This chain links TRBV28 with TRBJ1-2; no reliable D call. Germline V gene lookup returns CDR1 MDHEN and CDR2 SYDVKM. The CDR3 has 11 amino acids. Trimming stripped 5 bases from V and 4 bases from J, with 5 bases between. For the CDR3, the DNA is TGTGCCAGCAGTCGGGGCTATGGCTACACCTTC. Encoded protein: CASSRGYGYTF.

This clone was seen only a few times. The chain carries TRBV7-3 and TRBJ2-6; 11 nucleotides agree with TRBD2. Germline CDR1 and CDR2: SGHTA and FQGTGA. Trimming removed 4 bases from V and 0 bases from J; junction bases left unmatched: 5. The CDR3 extends over 18 amino acids. The CDR3 spells CASSYLAGGFSGANVLTF. DNA of the CDR3: TGTGCCAGCAGCTATTTAGCGGGAGGGTTCTCTGGGGCCAACGTCCTGACTTTC.

The chain employs TRBV19 and TRBJ1-2, with D perhaps TRBD1 (6 bases). Germline lookup yields CDR1 LNHDA and CDR2 SQIVND (reference sequence). V shed 3 bases and J shed 8 bases, with 16 bases lying between them. The CDR3 is 14 residues long. The CDR3: CASSISGGSKGYTF. For the CDR3, the DNA is TGTGCCAGTAGTATCTCGGGGGGCTCGAAAGGCTACACCTTC.

The rearrangement joins TRBV15 to TRBJ2-1; a possible D gene is TRBD1 (5 bases). The germline CDR1 and CDR2 sequences are LNHNV and YYDKDF (reference sequence). V lost 3 bases and J lost 9, with 12 bases in between. The CDR3 consists of 13 residues. CDR3 bases: TGTGCCACCAGCAGCGATTATCAGGGTGAGCAGTTCTTC. The encoded protein is CATSSDYQGEQFF.

V gene TRBV6-2 or TRBV6-3 combines with J gene TRBJ2-1; possible D gene TRBD1, 6 bases. The germline CDR1 and CDR2 sequences are MNHEY and SVGEGT. CDR3 length equals 15 residues. V was clipped by 4 bases and J by 1 base, with 11 bases between them. CDR3 nucleotide sequence: TGTGCCAGCAGTTCCTCCAGGGGATCCTACAATGAGCAGTTCTTC. Translated: CASSSSRGSYNEQFF.